This entry features one TCR beta chain sequence. This sample is drawn from a study of blood T cell repertoires in COVID-19. Authors' methods: Reference gene primer amplification gave estimated nucleated cell counts. Here immunoSEQ multiplex PCR was the method, and the copy in TCRdb shows in-frame clones only, minus some. V and J calls and clone size are those listed in that table; D and trimming were worked out from the DNA. The sample shows roughly 380,000 clones, around nine tenths of them seen only once. The CDR3 is 14 residues long. The V and J ends lost 0 bases and 3 bases respectively, with 8 bases between them. Germline values: CDR1 LNHNV, CDR2 YYDKDF (reference sequence). Across 24 US areas, participants ranged in age from about 18 to 90 years. Each exposed participant met a COVID-19 case in the 2 weeks preceding study entry.

The sample comprised PBMCs or T cells enriched from blood (not recorded which). The TCR sequence derives from a woman aged 30 to 39 who had been exposed to COVID-19. The gene calls are TRBV15 and TRBJ1-1; D is undetermined. CDR3 DNA sequence: TGTGCCACCAGCAGAGAACTCGCGGACACTGAAGCTTTCTTT. This codes for CATSRELADTEAFF.